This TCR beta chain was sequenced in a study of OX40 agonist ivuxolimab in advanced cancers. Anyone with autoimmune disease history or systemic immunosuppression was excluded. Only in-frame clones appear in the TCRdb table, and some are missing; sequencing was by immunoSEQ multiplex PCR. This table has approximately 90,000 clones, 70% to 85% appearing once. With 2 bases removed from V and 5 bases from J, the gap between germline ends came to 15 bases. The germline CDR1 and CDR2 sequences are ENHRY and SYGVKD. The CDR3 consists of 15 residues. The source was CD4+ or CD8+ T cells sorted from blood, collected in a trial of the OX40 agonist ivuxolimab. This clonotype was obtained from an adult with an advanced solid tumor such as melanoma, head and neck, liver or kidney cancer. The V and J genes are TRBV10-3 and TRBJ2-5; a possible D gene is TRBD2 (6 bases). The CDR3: CAISEVGGIVETQYF. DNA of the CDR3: TGTGCCATCAGTGAGGTAGGCGGGATAGTCGAGACCCAGTACTTC.